The 22 T cell receptor beta chains below all came from one sample that was sequenced in a study of blood T cell repertoires in COVID-19. This table comes from immunoSEQ multiplex PCR, and its TCRdb copy is limited to in-frame clones, with some not included. Among approximately 90,000 clones listed, 60% to 85% were seen once. The sample comprised peripheral blood. Receptors originate from a human donor in a cohort sampled during active COVID-19.

The chain employs TRBV27 and TRBJ1-1, with D uncertain. V was trimmed by 4 bases and J by 3 bases, leaving 3 bases between them. This CDR3 spans 11 amino acids. Looked up from germline, CDR1 is MNHEY and CDR2 is SMNVEV (reference sequence). CDR3 sequence (DNA): TGTGCCAGCAGTTCATACACTGAAGCTTTCTTT. Translating it yields CASSSYTEAFF.

The chain couples TRBV6-2 or TRBV6-3 to TRBJ2-7, with no clear D. The CDR3 covers 14 residues. CDR1 is MNHEY, CDR2 SVGEGT, per germline. V lost 2 bases, J lost 0 bases, and 8 bases lay in between. CDR3 protein: CASSYSLSSYEQYF. The CDR3 DNA follows: TGTGCCAGCAGTTACAGCCTGAGCTCCTACGAGCAGTACTTC.

V is TRBV5-4 and J is TRBJ2-7, with D unclear. From germline, CDR1 is SGHNT and CDR2 YYREEE (reference sequence). This CDR3 spans 13 amino acids. Between the trimmed V and J ends, which lost 0 bases and 6 bases, there was a span of 10 bases. CDR3 sequence: CASSLDLGSEQYF. CDR3 nucleotide sequence: TGTGCCAGCAGCTTGGACCTAGGTTCCGAGCAGTACTTC.

This clone has a handful of counts. V gene TRBV29-1 combines with J gene TRBJ2-2; 8 positions match TRBD1. This CDR3 has 16 amino acids. Looked up from germline, CDR1 is SQVTM and CDR2 is ANQGSEA. Trimming cost V 5 bases and J 6 bases; bases outside gene matches: 14. The CDR3 loop reads CSVTTTRTGFAGELFF. CDR3 nucleotide sequence: TGCAGCGTTACCACCACCCGGACAGGGTTCGCCGGGGAGCTGTTTTTT.

This clone came up once. The chain employs TRBV24-1 and TRBJ2-5, with 10 bases that match TRBD1. With V trimmed by 8 bases and J by 1 base, 12 bases remained unmatched. Germline CDR1 reads KGHDR; CDR2 reads SFDVKD. The CDR3 contains 17 residues. Written as DNA, the CDR3 is TGTGCCACCAAGGCCGGACAGGGGGATCCCTCCCAAGAGACCCAGTACTTC. Its protein is CATKAGQGDPSQETQYF.

This chain uses TRBV19 with TRBJ2-5, with 9 nucleotides matching TRBD2. The CDR3 loop spans 13 amino acids. Per the germline V gene, CDR1 is LNHDA and CDR2 is SQIVND (reference sequence). The J segment lost 5 bases and the V segment lost 5 bases, leaving 3 bases of the junction unmatched. In DNA form, the CDR3 reads TGTGCCAGTAGTTACCTAGCGGGGGAGACCCAGTACTTC. Residues: CASSYLAGETQYF.

The chain combines TRBV2 with TRBJ2-3, with 15 bases that match TRBD2. CDR3 length equals 20 residues. CDR1 and CDR2 (germline): SNHLY, FYNNEI. The V gene end was trimmed by 7 bases and the J gene end by 0 bases; junction bases not matched to a gene: 14. This CDR3 reads CASTAGGTSGRTSSTDTQYF. The CDR3 nucleotides are TGTGCCAGCACCGCGGGCGGGACTAGCGGGAGGACCTCTAGCACAGATACGCAGTATTTT.

The chain couples TRBV28 to TRBJ2-5, with a possible D match to TRBD2 (5 bases). Deletions cut 5 bases from V and 5 bases from J, with 15 bases between. CDR3 length: 14 residues. Looked up from germline, CDR1 is MDHEN and CDR2 is SYDVKM. The DNA for the CDR3 is TGTGCCAGCAGTAAACCCGGGGAGATGGAGACCCAGTACTTC. Protein product: CASSKPGEMETQYF.

V is TRBV7-2 and J is TRBJ2-3; 15 bases line up with TRBD2. CDR3 length equals 16 residues. The V gene end was trimmed by 6 bases and the J gene end by 4 bases; junction bases not matched to a gene: 5. CDR1 and CDR2 from the germline V gene are SGHTA and FQGNSA. The CDR3 is CASSRTSGRAPDTQYF. As DNA, the CDR3 is TGTGCCAGCAGTCGGACTAGCGGGAGGGCCCCAGATACGCAGTATTTT.

The chain carries TRBV5-1 and TRBJ2-1; D is possibly TRBD1 (6 bases). Germline lookup yields CDR1 SGHRS and CDR2 YFSETQ. CDR3 length: 14 amino acids. The germline V and J ends were trimmed by 6 bases and 4 bases, with 14 bases remaining between them. CDR3 sequence (DNA): TGCGCCAGCAACCCCGGGACAAAGTACAATGAGCAGTTCTTC. It encodes CASNPGTKYNEQFF.

V gene TRBV5-1 combines with J gene TRBJ2-3; D possibly corresponds to TRBD2 (6 bases). The germline V gene has CDR1 SGHRS and CDR2 YFSETQ. CDR3 length equals 15 residues. The V gene lost 4 bases and the J gene lost 0 bases, with 12 bases spanning the gap. The CDR3 protein is CASSRDSSSTDTQYF. The CDR3 bases are TGCGCCAGCAGCAGGGACTCCTCTAGCACAGATACGCAGTATTTT.

This rearrangement joins TRBV28 to TRBJ2-5; D might be TRBD1 (5 bases). Looked up from germline, CDR1 is MDHEN and CDR2 is SYDVKM. The germline V and J ends were trimmed by 4 bases and 4 bases, with 22 bases remaining between them. The CDR3 consists of 17 residues. The CDR3 here is CASSSNDRGWGGETQYF. DNA for the CDR3: TGTGCCAGCAGTTCTAACGACAGAGGTTGGGGCGGAGAGACCCAGTACTTC.

The chain links TRBV6-5 to TRBJ2-4, with TRBD2 as a possible D gene (5 bases). CDR3 length: 15 residues. V lost 2 bases to trimming and J lost 3 bases, with 11 bases between them. In germline, CDR1 is MNHEY, CDR2 SVGAGI. CDR3: CASSYSGGRKNIQYF. DNA of the CDR3: TGTGCCAGCAGTTACAGCGGCGGTCGCAAAAACATTCAGTACTTC.

This chain connects TRBV4-1 to TRBJ2-1; a possible D gene is TRBD1 (7 bases). This CDR3 region has 17 residues. Trimming shortened V by 0 bases and J by 7 bases, and 19 bases separated the two germline ends. Germline V lookup: CDR1 MGHRA, CDR2 YSYEKL. CDR3 nucleotide sequence: TGCGCCAGCAGCCAAGATGGAGGCAGGGGGGCGAAAAATGAGCAGTTCTTC. It encodes CASSQDGGRGAKNEQFF.

This chain uses TRBV28 with TRBJ1-5; TRBD1 aligns across 8 bases. Germline-derived CDR1 and CDR2 are MDHEN and SYDVKM. The CDR3 runs to 14 residues. Trimming took 4 bases from V and 5 from J; bases not matched to a gene: 4. CDR3 sequence reads: CASSSGGGYQPQHF. The CDR3 bases are TGTGCCAGCAGTTCAGGGGGCGGGTATCAGCCCCAGCATTTT. The whole variable domain, remainder taken from reference TRBV28 and TRBJ1-5, is DVKVTQSSRYLVKRTGEKVFLECVQDMDHENMFWYRQDPGLGLRLIYFSYDVKMKEKGDIPEGYSVSREKKERFSLILESASTNQTSMYLCASSSGGGYQPQHFGDGTRLSIL.

This clone was counted only a few times. The J gene is TRBJ1-2, the V gene TRBV30, with a tentative D call TRBD1 (5 bases). Trimming left V 5 bases short and J 5 bases short, with 18 bases between. The germline gives CDR1 GTSNPN, CDR2 SVGIG (reference sequence). CDR3 length: 14 residues. Written as DNA, the CDR3 is TGTGCCTGGTGGTCTTGGGGGGTAGCGTATGGCTACACCTTC. This codes for CAWWSWGVAYGYTF. Full variable domain (missing parts from reference TRBV30 and TRBJ1-2): SQTIHQWPATLVQPVGSPLSLECTVEGTSNPNLYWYRQAAGRGLQLLFYSVGIGQISSEVPQNLSASRPQDRQFILSSKKLLLSDSGFYLCAWWSWGVAYGYTFGSGTRLTVV.

This clone was observed a single time. V and J are TRBV7-3 and TRBJ2-2; D not certain. Trimming stripped 2 bases from V and 4 bases from J, with 5 bases between. The CDR3 runs to 13 residues. Germline V gives CDR1 SGHTA, CDR2 FQGTGA. CDR3 loop: CASSLAPTGELFF. DNA for the CDR3: TGTGCCAGCAGCTTAGCGCCCACCGGGGAGCTGTTTTTT. Together with reference TRBV7-3 and TRBJ2-2, the CDR3 gives the full variable domain: GAGVSQTPSNKVTEKGKYVELRCDPISGHTALYWYRQSLGQGPEFLIYFQGTGAADDSGLPNDRFFAVRPEGSVSTLKIQRTERGDSAVYLCASSLAPTGELFFGEGSRLTVL.

This clone appeared once. The chain is built from TRBV2 and TRBJ1-5; D is perhaps TRBD1 (5 bases). Deletions cut 9 bases from V and 7 bases from J, with 16 bases between. Germline assignment: CDR1 SNHLY and CDR2 FYNNEI. The CDR3 runs 13 residues. In nucleotides, the CDR3 is TGTGCCAGTGGGGGGGAGGTTAGGCAGCCCCAGCATTTT. It encodes CASGGEVRQPQHF.

This clone was observed once. V gene TRBV4-3 combines with J gene TRBJ2-1; 7 bases agree with TRBD2. V lost 4 bases, J lost 1 base, and 4 bases stayed unmatched. The CDR3 is 15 amino acids. Germline V lookup: CDR1 LGHNA, CDR2 YSLEER. The CDR3 loop reads CASSRERGSYNEQFF. In nucleotides, the CDR3 is TGCGCCAGCAGCCGCGAGCGGGGTTCCTACAATGAGCAGTTCTTC.

CDR3 bases: TGTGCCAGCAGCGTGGGGACTAGCGGGAGTATGTACGAGCAGTACTTC. Protein product: CASSVGTSGSMYEQYF. This rearrangement joins TRBV9 to TRBJ2-7; TRBD2 aligns across 14 bases. This CDR3 region has 16 residues. The ends lost 2 bases at V and 4 bases at J; junction bases unmatched: 5. Germline CDR1 is SGDLS and CDR2 is YYNGEE. The entire variable domain, with the rest obtained from reference TRBV9 and TRBJ2-7, is as follows: DSGVTQTPKHLITATGQRVTLRCSPRSGDLSVYWYQQSLDQGLQFLIQYYNGEERAKGNILERFSAQQFPDLHSELNLSSLELGDSALYFCASSVGTSGSMYEQYFGPGTRLTVT.

The V gene is TRBV27, the J gene TRBJ2-1, with D maybe TRBD2 (5 bases). Per the germline V gene, CDR1 is MNHEY and CDR2 is SMNVEV (reference sequence). The CDR3 extends over 14 amino acids. V was trimmed by 2 bases and J by 4 bases, leaving 9 bases between them. Written as DNA, the CDR3 is TGTGCCAGCAGTTTAGACGGGAATTACAATGAGCAGTTCTTC. Translating gives CASSLDGNYNEQFF.

CDR3 nucleotides: TGTGCCAGCAGCAGACAGGGTGAGGATGGCTACACCTTC. It codes for CASSRQGEDGYTF. The J gene is TRBJ1-2, the V gene TRBV5-4; 7 positions agree with TRBD1. V lost 4 bases and J lost 6; bases outside the gene matches: 6. The CDR3 contains 13 residues. From germline, CDR1 is SGHNT and CDR2 YYREEE (reference sequence).